The sequence of this TCR beta chain was determined in a study of vaccination and CD4 T cells after COVID-19. Study-wide context: The authors used overlapping spike peptides from SARS-CoV-2, HCoV-NL63, HCoV-OC43 and HCoV-229E to stimulate cells.

Comments on this clonotype: Antigen unknown.

V lost 0 bases and J lost 5, with 13 bases in between. This CDR3 region has 15 residues. Looked up from germline, CDR1 is MNHEY and CDR2 is SVGAGI. An Oncomine TCR Beta short-read assay was used to sequence the DNA from cultured CD4+ T cells. TCRdb re-analysed the PCR reads in MiXCR, keeping a single row per CDR3 protein. The repertoire holds about 15,000 distinct CDR3 sequences, 55% to 65% seen once, with approximately 14% in the top ten. The treatment was: roughly ten-day PBMC culture with coronavirus spike peptide pools or control peptides (ViraFEST assay). Negative selection isolated the CD4+ T cells once the cells had been cultured for approximately ten days.

Sample: CD4+ T cells from blood, cultured in vitro. This sequence originates from a human donor who had recovered from COVID-19. The gene calls are TRBV6-5 and TRBJ1-2; D remains ambiguous. The CDR3 bases are TGTGCCAGCAGTTACTCGAGTAAAGGAGGTTATGGCTACACCTTC. This sequence encodes CASSYSSKGGYGYTF.